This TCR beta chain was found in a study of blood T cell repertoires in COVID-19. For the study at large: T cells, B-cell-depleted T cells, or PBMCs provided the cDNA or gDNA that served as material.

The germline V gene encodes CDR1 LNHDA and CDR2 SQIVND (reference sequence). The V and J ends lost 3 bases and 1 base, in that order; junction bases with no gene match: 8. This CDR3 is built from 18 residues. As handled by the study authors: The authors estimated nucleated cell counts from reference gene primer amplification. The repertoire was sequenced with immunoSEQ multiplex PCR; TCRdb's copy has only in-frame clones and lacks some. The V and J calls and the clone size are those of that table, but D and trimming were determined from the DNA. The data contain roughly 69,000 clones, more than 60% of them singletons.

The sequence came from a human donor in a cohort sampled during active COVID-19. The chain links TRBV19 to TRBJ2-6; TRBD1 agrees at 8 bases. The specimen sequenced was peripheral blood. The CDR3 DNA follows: TGTGCCAGTAGTATCGGACAGGGTCTTAGGTCTGGGGCCAACGTCCTGACTTTC. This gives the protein CASSIGQGLRSGANVLTF.